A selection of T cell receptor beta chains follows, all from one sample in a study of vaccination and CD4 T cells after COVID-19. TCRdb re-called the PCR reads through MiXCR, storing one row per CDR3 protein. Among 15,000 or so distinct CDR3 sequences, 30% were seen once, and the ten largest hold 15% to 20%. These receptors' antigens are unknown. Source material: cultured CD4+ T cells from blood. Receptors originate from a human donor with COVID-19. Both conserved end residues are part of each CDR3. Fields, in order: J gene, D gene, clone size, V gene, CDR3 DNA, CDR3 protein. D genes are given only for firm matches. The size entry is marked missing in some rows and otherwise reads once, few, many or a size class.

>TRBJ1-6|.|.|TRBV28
TGTGCCAGCAGTTTAAATGGGGCAGGTTATAATTCACCCCTCCACTTT
CASSLNGAGYNSPLHF
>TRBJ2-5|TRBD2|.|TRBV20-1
TGCAGTGCTAGCTCGGTAGCGGGGGCCCAACAAGAGACCCAGTACTTC
CSASSVAGAQQETQYF
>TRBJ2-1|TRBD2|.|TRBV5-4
TGTGCCAGCAGCTTGGACGGGACTAGATCTGGCAATGAGCAGTTCTTC
CASSLDGTRSGNEQFF
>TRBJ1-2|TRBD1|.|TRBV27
TGTGCCAGCAGTACCCAGGTACCCCCACCCGGGACAGCAAACTATGGCTACACCTTC
CASSTQVPPPGTANYGYTF
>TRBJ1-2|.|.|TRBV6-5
TGTGCCAGCAGTTACTCGGACCTCTATGGCTACACCTTC
CASSYSDLYGYTF
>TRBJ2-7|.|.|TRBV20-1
TGCAGTGCTAGGGCCTGGCAGGGACCTACCTACGAGCAGTACTTC
CSARAWQGPTYEQYF
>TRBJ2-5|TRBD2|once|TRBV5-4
TGTGCCAGCAGCCGAACTAGCGGGGGGCCAGAGACCCAGTACTTC
CASSRTSGGPETQYF
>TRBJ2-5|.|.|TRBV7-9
TGTGCCAGCAGCTTAGCGCAGGGGAGTAAAGCAGAGACCCAGTACTTC
CASSLAQGSKAETQYF
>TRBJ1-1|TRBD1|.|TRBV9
TGTGCCAGCAGCGTAGTTGACAGGGGGTCCGGCACTGAAGCTTTCTTT
CASSVVDRGSGTEAFF
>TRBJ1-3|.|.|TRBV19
TGTGCCAGTAGTATAGGGCGAAACACCATATATTTT
CASSIGRNTIYF